The 19 T cell receptor beta chains reported below all come from one sample, sequenced in a study of a mutant IDH1 vaccine in newly diagnosed glioma. Described time point: week 5, during vaccination. One vaccine dose held 300 ug of mutant IDH1 20-mer peptide and came with topical imiquimod. These TCRs are of unknown antigen specificity. The method was immunoSEQ multiplex PCR; TCRdb's version includes in-frame clones alone and lacks a portion of them. This sample carries about 51,000 clones, roughly 78% of them seen once, and the ten largest clones take approximately 5.2%. The material sequenced was PBMCs, taken from a glioma patient whose treatment included an IDH1 peptide vaccine. The receptor set was obtained from a man aged 50 to 60 with glioma.

This clone was seen a few times. This sequence joins TRBV21-1 and TRBJ1-5; the table names TRBD1, a call not compared with the DNA. TRBV21-1 is designated a pseudogene. The CDR3 contains 15 residues. The CDR3 sequence: CASSKGGQPNQPQHF. The CDR3 coding sequence is TGTGCCAGCAGCAAAGGGGGACAGCCAAATCAGCCCCAGCATTTT.

The rearrangement links TRBV18 to TRBJ2-1; D might be TRBD1 (6 bases). Germline V gene lookup returns CDR1 KGHSH and CDR2 LQKENI. The CDR3 contains 15 residues. The ends were cut back, 0 bases at V and 6 bases at J, with 12 bases in the middle. The CDR3 region is CASSPPRGQINEQFF. The CDR3 DNA sequence: TGTGCCAGCTCACCACCCAGAGGACAGATCAATGAGCAGTTCTTC.

The rearrangement joins TRBV5-6 to TRBJ2-7; 9 bases map to TRBD1. Germline CDR1 is SGHDT and CDR2 is YYEEEE. The V and J ends lost 0 bases and 0 bases, in that order; junction bases with no gene match: 4. The CDR3 extends over 16 amino acids. The chain's CDR3 is CASSLGGTGTSYEQYF. CDR3 bases: TGTGCCAGCAGCTTGGGAGGGACAGGGACCTCCTACGAGCAGTACTTC.

This clone appeared a few times. The gene calls are TRBV21-1 and TRBJ1-1. TRBV21-1 is a recognized pseudogene. The CDR3 is made up of 16 amino acids. DNA for the CDR3: TGTGCCAGCACCGGCCCTCGGGGCCCAGGGAAGGCTGAAGCTTTCTTT. It yields the protein CASTGPRGPGKAEAFF.

Only a few counts were recorded for this clone. The chain links TRBV20-1 to TRBJ1-1; tentative D call: TRBD1 (5 bases). Germline CDR1 reads DFQATT; CDR2 reads SNEGSKA (reference sequence). This CDR3 has 10 amino acids. The CDR3 reads CRPGGTEAFF. As DNA, the CDR3 is TGCAGGCCGGGGGGCACTGAAGCTTTCTTT.

J is TRBJ2-7 and V is TRBV23-1; no firm D call. TRBV23-1 is placed among ORFs of uncertain function. This CDR3 has 15 amino acids. The V end lost 7 bases, the J end lost 8 bases, and 24 bases lay between the germline ends. DNA of the CDR3: TGCGCCAGCAAGTCGGAGACTGCCCCCCCTACGAAGCAGTACTTC. It is translated as CASKSETAPPTKQYF.

The chain has TRBV7-2 and TRBJ1-1, with 12 nucleotides matching TRBD1. V shed 5 bases, J shed 5 bases, and the junction held 6 bases outside the gene matches. Germline CDR1 reads SGHTA; CDR2 reads FQGNSA. The CDR3 runs 15 residues. The CDR3 is CASSGRDRGQTEAFF. The CDR3 DNA follows: TGTGCCAGCAGCGGCCGGGACAGGGGGCAAACTGAAGCTTTCTTT.

This chain connects TRBV11-2 to TRBJ1-3, with TRBD1 matching 8 bases. This CDR3 contains 13 residues. Germline trimming cut 6 bases from V and 2 bases from J; bases unmatched to any gene: 0. Germline-derived CDR1 and CDR2 are SGHAT and FQNNGV. For the CDR3, the DNA is TGTGCCAGCAGACAGGGGGCTGGAAACACCATATATTTT. It codes for CASRQGAGNTIYF.

The chain recombines TRBV6-5 with TRBJ2-5; TRBD2 might be the D (5 bases). TRBJ2-7 explains the end of the DNA better; the J call may be wrong. The CDR3 is 13 amino acids. Germline CDR1 reads MNHEY; CDR2 reads SVGAGI. The CDR3: CASGLGRPYEQYF. DNA for the CDR3: TGTGCCAGCGGACTCGGACGGCCCTACGAGCAGTACTTC.

This chain joins TRBV6-6 and TRBJ1-1; no clear D gene. Trimming removed 2 bases from V and 6 bases from J, with 10 bases in between. CDR1 MNHNY and CDR2 SVGAGI come from the germline V gene (reference sequence). The CDR3 extends over 13 amino acids. CDR3 in amino acids: CASSYREVAEAFF. The CDR3, as DNA: TGTGCCAGCAGTTACAGGGAGGTGGCTGAAGCTTTCTTT.

The J gene is TRBJ1-6, the V gene TRBV27, with D uncertain. The V end was cut by 3 bases, the J end by 0 bases, with 3 bases between. Per germline, CDR1 MNHEY and CDR2 SMNVEV (reference sequence). This CDR3 is built from 14 residues. DNA for the CDR3: TGTGCCAGCAGTTTTAGCTCCTATAATTCACCCCTCCACTTT. Its protein is CASSFSSYNSPLHF.

The V call is TRBV7-9, the J call TRBJ2-7; D perhaps matches TRBD1 (7 bases). CDR1 and CDR2 (germline): SEHNR, FQNEAQ (reference sequence). The CDR3 extends over 15 amino acids. The V gene lost 5 bases and the J gene lost 1 base, with 15 bases spanning the gap. CDR3 nucleotides: TGTGCCAGCAGCACCCGACAGGGAGGATCCTACGAGCAGTACTTC. Protein product: CASSTRQGGSYEQYF.

V is TRBV7-8 and J is TRBJ1-2, with 11 bases fitting TRBD1. Germline V gives CDR1 SGHVS, CDR2 FQNEAQ. The junction had 5 bases not matched to a gene; V was cut back by 6 bases and J by 5 bases. The CDR3 loop spans 14 amino acids. The CDR3 sequence: CASSPGQGVYGYTF. CDR3 in DNA: TGTGCCAGCAGTCCGGGACAGGGGGTTTATGGCTACACCTTC. Full variable domain (remainder filled in from reference TRBV7-8 and TRBJ1-2): GAGVSQSPRYKVAKRGQDVALRCDPISGHVSLFWYQQALGQGPEFLTYFQNEAQLDKSGLPSDRFFAERPEGSVSTLKIQRTQQEDSAVYLCASSPGQGVYGYTFGSGTRLTVV.

This clone was seen once. The rearrangement links TRBV5-6 to TRBJ1-5; 8 nucleotides align to TRBD1. The CDR3 contains 15 residues. From germline, CDR1 is SGHDT and CDR2 YYEEEE. The V gene end was trimmed by 4 bases and the J gene end by 7 bases; junction bases not matched to a gene: 10. CDR3 in amino acids: CASSIPDRERQPQHF. Written as DNA, the CDR3 is TGTGCCAGCAGCATCCCGGACAGGGAGCGCCAGCCCCAGCATTTT.

As DNA, the CDR3 is TGTGCCAGCAGTGACAAGTTCGCCGATGGCTACACCTTC. It specifies CASSDKFADGYTF. The chain combines TRBV6-4 with TRBJ1-2; D uncertain. This CDR3 comprises 13 residues. CDR1 is MRHNA, CDR2 SNTAGT, per germline. V was pared by 2 bases and J by 6 bases, with 10 bases between.

This chain links TRBV7-9 with TRBJ1-2; D is undetermined. V dropped 6 bases and J dropped 4 bases, with 15 bases sitting between them. CDR1 is SEHNR, CDR2 FQNEAQ, per germline (reference sequence). This CDR3 spans 14 amino acids. The CDR3 DNA reads as TGTGCCAGCAGTTCAGCGCTAGATTTCTATGGCTACACCTTC. Translation gives CASSSALDFYGYTF.

This chain joins TRBV2 and TRBJ1-2; possible D gene TRBD1, 6 bases. CDR1 and CDR2 (germline): SNHLY, FYNNEI. Trimming shortened V by 7 bases and J by 7 bases, and 13 bases separated the two germline ends. This CDR3 has 12 amino acids. The DNA of the CDR3 is TGTGCCAGCAAGATACAGGGCGGTGGCTACACCTTC. Its translation: CASKIQGGGYTF.

CDR3: CAIRRGSDTDTQYF. The DNA for the CDR3 is TGTGCCATCAGGCGCGGGTCTGACACAGATACGCAGTATTTT. The V gene is TRBV10-3, the J gene TRBJ2-3, with a possible D match to TRBD2 (5 bases). This CDR3 is built from 14 residues. The germline V gene has CDR1 ENHRY and CDR2 SYGVKD. The V and J ends lost 6 bases and 2 bases respectively, with 12 bases between them.

The V and J genes are TRBV4-1 and TRBJ1-5; D is undetermined. V was shortened by 1 base and J by 2 bases, with 12 bases between the two germline ends. CDR1 is MGHRA and CDR2 is YSYEKL in the germline V gene. This CDR3 is built from 16 residues. In DNA, the CDR3 is TGCGCCAGCAGCCAAGGACGATCGCGGGGCAATCAGCCCCAGCATTTT. It encodes CASSQGRSRGNQPQHF.